The clone carrying this T cell receptor (beta chain) was seen just once. Repertoires were generated with immunoSEQ multiplex PCR, while TCRdb's copy carries only in-frame clones and drops some. The table includes around 27,000 clones, 70% to 90% detected once. The sample comes from a study of blood T cell repertoires in COVID-19. Looking at the study overall: Collection of acute and convalescent COVID-19 samples took place in the United States, Italy and Spain. T cells, B-cell-depleted T cells, or PBMCs provided the cDNA or gDNA that served as material.

V was clipped by 6 bases and J by 7 bases, with 12 bases between them. There are 13 residues in the CDR3. The rearrangement uses TRBV12-3 or TRBV12-4 and TRBJ1-4, with D maybe TRBD1 (6 bases). Sequences were obtained from peripheral blood. The receptor was isolated from a human donor in a cohort sampled during active COVID-19. The CDR3 DNA reads as TGTGCCAGCAGCCCCAGGGGTTCTGAAAAACTGTTTTTT. This sequence encodes CASSPRGSEKLFF.